The 8 T cell receptor beta chains reported below all come from one sample, sequenced in a study of technical replicates of blood from a few donors. Sequencing used immunoSEQ multiplex PCR; TCRdb keeps in-frame clones, though not all of them. The data contain some 58,000 clones, 94% of them singletons. Sequencing input: T cells isolated from PBMCs. These receptors all come from a human donor in good health.

This clone was found a few times. The V and J genes are TRBV6-5 and TRBJ2-7, with 11 positions matching TRBD2. With 0 bases clipped from V and 2 bases from J, the junction kept 0 bases outside the gene matches. Per germline, CDR1 MNHEY and CDR2 SVGAGI. The CDR3 sequence is 15 residues long. The CDR3 spells CASSYSSGGAYEQYF. DNA for the CDR3: TGTGCCAGCAGTTACTCTAGCGGGGGGGCCTACGAGCAGTACTTC.

The CDR3 spells CASSAGQGRWGYTF. DNA of the CDR3: TGTGCCAGCAGCGCGGGACAGGGGAGGTGGGGCTACACCTTC. The chain is built from TRBV9 and TRBJ1-2, with 10 nucleotides matching TRBD1. J gave up 8 bases and V 3 bases, and 7 bases lay outside the gene matches. Germline CDR1 reads SGDLS; CDR2 reads YYNGEE. CDR3 length: 14 residues.

The gene calls are TRBV9 and TRBJ2-7; D gene ambiguous. The CDR3 consists of 12 residues. In germline, CDR1 is SGDLS, CDR2 YYNGEE. Trimming removed 4 bases at V and 4 bases at J, with 9 bases between. This chain's CDR3 is CASSYDGYEQYF. CDR3 DNA: TGTGCCAGCAGCTACGACGGGTACGAGCAGTACTTC.

This clone was observed a single time. The chain employs TRBV5-1 and TRBJ1-1, with 7 bases matching TRBD1. The CDR3 contains 14 residues. Germline CDR1 reads SGHRS; CDR2 reads YFSETQ. Germline trimming cut 4 bases from V and 2 bases from J; bases unmatched to any gene: 5. CDR3 in amino acids: CASSPRTGNTEAFF. The CDR3 DNA is TGCGCCAGCAGCCCCCGGACAGGTAACACTGAAGCTTTCTTT.

The V gene is TRBV28, the J gene TRBJ2-7, with a possible D match to TRBD2 (6 bases). V shed 7 bases and J shed 0 bases, with 10 bases lying between them. CDR1 and CDR2 from the germline V gene are MDHEN and SYDVKM. The CDR3 sequence is 13 residues long. CDR3 loop: CASTTGGSYEQYF. The CDR3 DNA sequence: TGTGCCAGCACAACCGGGGGCTCCTACGAGCAGTACTTC.

The J gene is TRBJ2-5, the V gene TRBV5-6; D is uncertain. The V gene lost 1 base and the J gene lost 5 bases, with 15 bases spanning the gap. The CDR3 sequence is 15 residues long. The germline V gene has CDR1 SGHDT and CDR2 YYEEEE. The CDR3, as DNA: TGTGCCAGCAGCTTGTTTGTGGGTTCGAGGGAGACCCAGTACTTC. It codes for CASSLFVGSRETQYF. Full variable domain (remainder filled in from reference TRBV5-6 and TRBJ2-5): DAGVTQSPTHLIKTRGQQVTLRCSPKSGHDTVSWYQQALGQGPQFIFQYYEEEERQRGNFPDRFSGHQFPNYSSELNVNALLLGDSALYLCASSLFVGSRETQYFGPGTRLLVL.

The V and J genes are TRBV28 and TRBJ2-5, with 13 bases that match TRBD2. This CDR3 contains 16 residues. V shed 6 bases and J 6 bases; nucleotides not matched to a gene: 10. Germline loops: CDR1 MDHEN, CDR2 SYDVKM. The CDR3 loop is CASRHKMTSGRKTQYF. DNA of the CDR3: TGTGCCAGCAGACATAAAATGACTAGCGGGAGGAAGACCCAGTACTTC.

This rearrangement joins TRBV5-1 to TRBJ2-1; 12 nucleotides agree with TRBD2. CDR1 and CDR2 (germline): SGHRS, YFSETQ. The CDR3 is made up of 17 amino acids. The V gene end was trimmed by 0 bases and the J gene end by 8 bases; junction bases not matched to a gene: 9. The CDR3 DNA reads as TGCGCCAGCAGCTTGGGACTAGCGGGAGACTTCGTCGATGAGCAGTTCTTC. Its translation: CASSLGLAGDFVDEQFF. The entire variable domain, with the rest obtained from reference TRBV5-1 and TRBJ2-1, is as follows: KAGVTQTPRYLIKTRGQQVTLSCSPISGHRSVSWYQQTPGQGLQFLFEYFSETQRNKGNFPGRFSGRQFSNSRSEMNVSTLELGDSALYLCASSLGLAGDFVDEQFFGPGTRLTVL.